This T cell receptor beta chain came from a study of control samples from healthy donors and cancer patients. Here immunoSEQ multiplex PCR was the method, and the copy in TCRdb shows in-frame clones only, minus some. Of approximately 60,000 clones detected, almost 85% appear once; the ten largest clones hold roughly 5.5%. The receptor was derived from a middle-aged man in good health. The sequencing sample was made of blood.

The DNA of the CDR3 is TGTGCCACCAGTTTCACAGGGAATCAGCCCCAGCATTTT. This translates into CATSFTGNQPQHF. The V call is TRBV24-1, the J call TRBJ1-5; possibly TRBD1 for D (6 bases). This CDR3 comprises 13 residues. Looked up from germline, CDR1 is KGHDR and CDR2 is SFDVKD. The V gene lost 6 bases and the J gene lost 4 bases, with 9 bases spanning the gap.